The 32 T cell receptor beta chains below all came from one sample that was sequenced in a study of early T cells in non-severe SARS-CoV-2 infection. TCRdb reprocessed the 5' RACE reads via MiXCR and lists one record per CDR3 protein. Of 43,000 or so distinct CDR3 sequences listed, 3% to 4% are singletons. The sequenced sample was whole blood. These TCRs come from an adult who was a healthcare worker with PCR-confirmed SARS-CoV-2 infection or an uninfected control (not recorded which).

This clonotype was counted many times. The chain links TRBV11-3 to TRBJ2-1; either TRBD1 or TRBD2 may supply D (6 bases each). V was cut by 0 bases and J by 5 bases, with 11 bases left in between. Germline CDR1 SGHNT, CDR2 YENEEA. This CDR3 contains 15 residues. The chain's CDR3 is CASSLEWGAHNEQFF. The CDR3 nucleotides are TGTGCCAGCAGCTTAGAGTGGGGGGCCCACAATGAGCAGTTCTTC.

This clonotype was counted at least ten times. The rearrangement joins TRBV10-3 to TRBJ2-1, with 10 bases fitting TRBD2. The V gene end was trimmed by 3 bases and the J gene end by 2 bases; junction bases not matched to a gene: 13. The germline CDR1 and CDR2 sequences are ENHRY and SYGVKD. This CDR3 spans 19 amino acids. The CDR3 coding sequence is TGTGCCATCAGTGACGGACAGACGTCTAGCGGGAGAACCTACAATGAGCAGTTCTTC. It codes for CAISDGQTSSGRTYNEQFF.

This clonotype was seen at least ten times. The chain couples TRBV20-1 to TRBJ2-3; TRBD2 is a possible D gene (5 bases). The CDR3 is 14 residues long. Germline-derived CDR1 and CDR2 are DFQATT and SNEGSKA (reference sequence). V lost 6 bases, J lost 1 base, and 14 bases lay in between. CDR3 region: CSAGKDSGTDTQYF. The CDR3 DNA reads as TGCAGTGCCGGGAAAGACTCCGGCACAGATACGCAGTATTTT.

This clonotype occurred a few times. The V call is TRBV18, the J call TRBJ1-2, with a tentative D call TRBD1 (6 bases). Germline loops: CDR1 KGHSH, CDR2 LQKENI. The V end lost 1 base, the J end lost 7 bases, and 13 bases lay between the germline ends. CDR3 size: 14 residues. CDR3 nucleotides: TGTGCCAGCTCACCACTTAACAGGGAAGGTGGCTACACCTTC. Encoded protein: CASSPLNREGGYTF.

The rearrangement uses TRBV7-6 and TRBJ2-3; no clear D. The CDR3 spans 14 residues. V lost 5 bases and J lost 0, with 9 bases in between. The germline V gene encodes CDR1 SGHVS and CDR2 FNYEAQ. CDR3 loop: CASSPAESTDTQYF. Here the CDR3 DNA reads TGTGCCAGCAGCCCGGCGGAGAGCACAGATACGCAGTATTTT.

This clonotype came up many times. The CDR3 protein is CASSLSSYNEQFF. The DNA of the CDR3 is TGCGCCAGCAGCTTGAGCTCCTACAATGAGCAGTTCTTC. J is TRBJ2-1 and V is TRBV5-1; D is undetermined. This CDR3 comprises 13 residues. The germline gives CDR1 SGHRS, CDR2 YFSETQ. V lost 1 base and J lost 0, with 2 bases in between.

This clonotype was detected only a few times. The rearrangement links TRBV10-3 to TRBJ2-7; TRBD2 matches 8 bases. Germline V CDR1 and CDR2: ENHRY, SYGVKD. With V trimmed by 0 bases and J by 4 bases, 2 bases remained unmatched. CDR3 size: 14 residues. In DNA form, the CDR3 reads TGTGCCATCAGTGAGTCGACTAGCGTGTACGAGCAGTACTTC. It translates to CAISESTSVYEQYF.

To note about this clonotype: This may stem from a read error, because a much larger clone lies one nucleotide away. The chain employs TRBV19 and TRBJ2-5, with 8 bases fitting TRBD1. In germline, CDR1 is LNHDA, CDR2 SQIVND (reference sequence). The CDR3 loop spans 14 amino acids. The CDR3 DNA reads as TGTACCAGTAGTAGATGGACAGGGCCCCAGACCCAGTACTTC. Translated: CTSSRWTGPQTQYF.

This clonotype was counted many times. This chain connects TRBV20-1 to TRBJ2-3; TRBD2 matches at 12 bases. V shed 7 bases, J shed 11 bases, and the junction held 13 bases outside the gene matches. The CDR3 contains 14 residues. Germline CDR1 DFQATT, CDR2 SNEGSKA (reference sequence). This CDR3 reads CSGRLAGAERGQYF. The CDR3, as DNA: TGCAGTGGACGACTAGCGGGGGCGGAGAGGGGGCAGTATTTT.

This clonotype occurred many times. The gene calls are TRBV12-3 or TRBV12-4 and TRBJ2-3; TRBD1 matches 9 bases. The junction had 5 bases not matched to a gene; V was cut back by 5 bases and J by 5 bases. This CDR3 has 14 amino acids. The CDR3 loop reads CASSRQGVVDTQYF. The DNA of the CDR3 is TGTGCCAGCAGTCGACAGGGGGTGGTAGATACGCAGTATTTT.

The rearrangement joins TRBV9 to TRBJ2-3, with 10 bases fitting TRBD2. Germline assignment: CDR1 SGDLS and CDR2 YYNGEE. After removal of 5 bases from V and 6 bases from J, the junction contained 9 bases not matched to a gene. The CDR3 is 15 residues long. The CDR3 sequence: CASRRTSGYSDTQYF. The CDR3, as DNA: TGTGCCAGCAGGAGGACTAGCGGTTACTCTGATACGCAGTATTTT. Complete variable domain (other parts from reference TRBV9 and TRBJ2-3): DSGVTQTPKHLITATGQRVTLRCSPRSGDLSVYWYQQSLDQGLQFLIQYYNGEERAKGNILERFSAQQFPDLHSELNLSSLELGDSALYFCASRRTSGYSDTQYFGPGTRLTVL.

This clonotype showed up many times. The chain recombines TRBV29-1 with TRBJ2-1; 11 positions agree with TRBD2. V was pared by 5 bases and J by 0 bases, with 0 bases of the junction left unmatched. The germline gives CDR1 SQVTM, CDR2 ANQGSEA. The CDR3 covers 14 residues. DNA for the CDR3: TGCAGCGTTACTAGCGGGAGCTCCTACAATGAGCAGTTCTTC. This gives the protein CSVTSGSSYNEQFF.

This clonotype was recorded many times. V and J are TRBV7-2 and TRBJ2-1; 12 nucleotides line up with TRBD2. V shed 2 bases and J 4 bases; nucleotides not matched to a gene: 15. This CDR3 contains 20 residues. CDR1 is SGHTA and CDR2 is FQGNSA in the germline V gene. CDR3 nucleotide sequence: TGTGCCAGCAGCTTAAGTTCGCTTTTGAGGACTAGCGGGAAATACAATGAGCAGTTCTTC. It yields the protein CASSLSSLLRTSGKYNEQFF.

This clonotype was recorded at least ten times. The V and J genes are TRBV20-1 and TRBJ1-1, with TRBD1 identical over 9 bases. Germline CDR1 DFQATT, CDR2 SNEGSKA (reference sequence). Losses at the gene ends were 5 bases for V and 0 bases for J; bases not matched to a gene: 13. The CDR3 covers 17 residues. The CDR3 sequence is CSALKWDRVRVNTEAFF. CDR3 sequence (DNA): TGCAGTGCTCTGAAATGGGACAGGGTAAGGGTGAACACTGAAGCTTTCTTT.

Many counts were recorded for this clonotype. CDR3 DNA sequence: TGTGCCAGCAGGCCCTGGGGGGGGGAGGCCAAAAACATTCAGTACTTC. This sequence encodes CASRPWGGEAKNIQYF. The gene calls are TRBV6-5 and TRBJ2-4, with 7 bases that match TRBD2. From germline, CDR1 is MNHEY and CDR2 SVGAGI. J lost 1 base, V lost 6 bases, and 9 bases had no gene match. This CDR3 has 16 amino acids.

This clonotype was detected many times. The V call is TRBV20-1, the J call TRBJ1-2, with a tentative D call TRBD1 (5 bases). The germline V gene has CDR1 DFQATT and CDR2 SNEGSKA (reference sequence). This CDR3 has 12 residues. V lost 6 bases and J 3 bases, leaving 11 bases between the germline ends. CDR3 in DNA: TGCAGTGCACCCACCAGGGACTATGGCTACACCTTC. This encodes CSAPTRDYGYTF.

This clonotype was seen many times. The rearrangement uses TRBV27 and TRBJ2-7; 14 positions agree with TRBD2. V dropped 5 bases and J dropped 12; count of bases not matched to a gene: 9. Germline V gives CDR1 MNHEY, CDR2 SMNVEV (reference sequence). The CDR3 length is 14 residues. Here the CDR3 DNA reads TGTGCCAGCAGTCCCGCGGGACTAGCGGGAGTAGGGTACTTC. It codes for CASSPAGLAGVGYF.

This clonotype was seen repeatedly, ten times or more. V gene TRBV3-1 combines with J gene TRBJ1-6; 9 positions match TRBD1. After removal of 8 bases from V and 7 bases from J, the junction contained 3 bases not matched to a gene. Germline CDR1 reads LGHDT; CDR2 reads YNNKEL (reference sequence). There are 13 residues in the CDR3. In DNA, the CDR3 is TGTGCCAGCCGGGACAGGGTGAATTCACCCCTCCACTTT. Translated: CASRDRVNSPLHF.

This clonotype occurred many times. The V and J genes are TRBV6-2 or TRBV6-3 and TRBJ1-4, with no clear D. CDR3 length equals 14 residues. V lost 8 bases and J lost 8, with 18 bases in between. Germline CDR1 MNHEY, CDR2 SVGEGT. This chain's CDR3 is CASAKGETAEKLFF. Written as DNA, the CDR3 is TGTGCCAGCGCAAAGGGAGAAACAGCCGAAAAACTGTTTTTT.

This clonotype was seen repeatedly, ten times or more. CDR3 sequence reads: CASSLARDRESNQPQHF. The CDR3 DNA reads TGTGCCAGCAGCTTAGCTCGGGACAGAGAAAGCAATCAGCCCCAGCATTTT. The V call is TRBV7-8, the J call TRBJ1-5; TRBD1 matches 7 bases. Germline V gene lookup returns CDR1 SGHVS and CDR2 FQNEAQ. Unmatched junction bases numbered 6, after V lost 0 bases and J lost 1 base. CDR3 length: 17 amino acids. Complete variable domain (other parts from reference TRBV7-8 and TRBJ1-5): GAGVSQSPRYKVAKRGQDVALRCDPISGHVSLFWYQQALGQGPEFLTYFQNEAQLDKSGLPSDRFFAERPEGSVSTLKIQRTQQEDSAVYLCASSLARDRESNQPQHFGDGTRLSIL.

This clonotype was counted at least ten times. This chain uses TRBV7-6 with TRBJ2-5, with 8 bases matching TRBD2. Germline lookup yields CDR1 SGHVS and CDR2 FNYEAQ. The junction had 16 bases not matched to a gene; V was cut back by 6 bases and J by 4 bases. This CDR3 spans 17 amino acids. The DNA for the CDR3 is TGTGCCAGCAGTTTCACCCCTCCGGGGGGGCCTGGAGAGACCCAGTACTTC. Its translation: CASSFTPPGGPGETQYF. Looking up the rest from reference TRBV7-6 and TRBJ2-5 gives the full variable domain: GAGVSQSPRYKVTKRGQDVALRCDPISGHVSLYWYRQALGQGPEFLTYFNYEAQQDKSGLPNDRFSAERPEGSISTLTIQRTEQRDSAMYRCASSFTPPGGPGETQYFGPGTRLLVL.

This clonotype was counted at least ten times. The chain couples TRBV7-9 to TRBJ2-7, with TRBD1 matching over 7 bases. Germline V gene lookup returns CDR1 SEHNR and CDR2 FQNEAQ (reference sequence). With 5 bases clipped from V and 5 bases from J, the junction kept 12 bases outside the gene matches. The CDR3 covers 15 residues. This CDR3 reads CASSVPGQPTHEQYF. In nucleotides, the CDR3 is TGTGCCAGCAGCGTACCGGGACAGCCTACCCACGAGCAGTACTTC.

This clonotype was counted ten times or more. The chain uses TRBV28 and TRBJ1-2; no clear D. This CDR3 spans 14 amino acids. Trimming shortened V by 4 bases and J by 7 bases, and 16 bases separated the two germline ends. Germline V gene sequence: CDR1 MDHEN, CDR2 SYDVKM. This CDR3 is CASSYDGVGGGYTF. The CDR3, as DNA: TGTGCCAGCAGTTATGACGGCGTCGGCGGTGGCTACACCTTC.

This clonotype was seen repeatedly, ten times or more. The chain links TRBV11-2 to TRBJ2-5, with unresolved D. Trimming left V 5 bases short and J 4 bases short, with 14 bases between. The CDR3 has 14 amino acids. The germline V gene encodes CDR1 SGHAT and CDR2 FQNNGV. The CDR3 coding sequence is TGTGCCAGCAGCCCATGGACCCCGGGAGAGACCCAGTACTTC. It translates to CASSPWTPGETQYF.

This clonotype was seen at least ten times. The rearrangement uses TRBV18 and TRBJ2-5; TRBD2 agrees at 12 bases. With 7 bases clipped from V and 5 bases from J, the junction kept 5 bases outside the gene matches. CDR3 length: 14 residues. Germline assignment: CDR1 KGHSH and CDR2 LQKENI. For the CDR3, the DNA is TGTGCCAGCTTCGGGGGACTAGCGGGTGAGACCCAGTACTTC. Translated, it gives CASFGGLAGETQYF. Combining the CDR3 with reference TRBV18 and TRBJ2-5 gives the whole variable domain NAGVMQNPRHLVRRRGQEARLRCSPMKGHSHVYWYRQLPEEGLKFMVYLQKENIIDESGMPKERFSAEFPKEGPSILRIQQVVRGDSAAYFCASFGGLAGETQYFGPGTRLLVL.

Ten or more counts support this clonotype. The rearrangement uses TRBV7-3 and TRBJ2-3; 10 bases line up with TRBD2. With 3 bases clipped from V and 4 bases from J, the junction kept 4 bases outside the gene matches. CDR3 size: 15 residues. Germline lookup yields CDR1 SGHTA and CDR2 FQGTGA. CDR3 loop: CASSLGLANADTQYF. The CDR3, as DNA: TGTGCCAGCAGCTTGGGACTAGCGAATGCAGATACGCAGTATTTT. The complete variable domain, with remaining parts taken from reference TRBV7-3 and TRBJ2-3, reads GAGVSQTPSNKVTEKGKYVELRCDPISGHTALYWYRQSLGQGPEFLIYFQGTGAADDSGLPNDRFFAVRPEGSVSTLKIQRTERGDSAVYLCASSLGLANADTQYFGPGTRLTVL.

This clonotype was seen ten or more times. The genes are TRBV20-1 and TRBJ1-2, with D tentatively TRBD1 (6 bases). Trimming stripped 2 bases from V and 0 bases from J, with 28 bases between. The V gene's germline CDR1 is DFQATT and CDR2 SNEGSKA (reference sequence). The CDR3 contains 20 residues. In DNA form, the CDR3 reads TGCAGTGCTAGATACGCCCAGGGGCTACGGACACTATACTCTAACTATGGCTACACCTTC. It encodes CSARYAQGLRTLYSNYGYTF.

This clonotype showed up just a few times. The chain employs TRBV20-1 and TRBJ2-3; a possible D gene is TRBD2 (6 bases). Germline assignment: CDR1 DFQATT and CDR2 SNEGSKA (reference sequence). CDR3 size: 16 residues. V was shortened by 1 base and J by 0 bases, with 14 bases between the two germline ends. The CDR3 protein is CSARAGVPISTDTQYF. The CDR3 coding sequence is TGCAGTGCTAGAGCGGGAGTCCCAATTAGCACAGATACGCAGTATTTT.

This clonotype was observed a handful of times. This chain uses TRBV4-1 with TRBJ1-1, with D perhaps matching TRBD1 (5 bases). The CDR3 sequence is 14 residues long. Germline lookup yields CDR1 MGHRA and CDR2 YSYEKL. Deletions cut 0 bases from V and 5 bases from J, with 10 bases between. CDR3 sequence: CASSQERGGTEAFF. The CDR3 coding sequence is TGCGCCAGCAGCCAAGAGCGGGGGGGTACTGAAGCTTTCTTT.

In its sample, this clonotype was seen a few times. The CDR3 DNA sequence: TGTGCCACCAGTGACCGGACTAGCGGGAAGATCAATGAGCAGTTCTTC. It is translated as CATSDRTSGKINEQFF. This chain joins TRBV24-1 and TRBJ2-1; 12 positions match TRBD2. The germline V gene encodes CDR1 KGHDR and CDR2 SFDVKD. The CDR3 is 16 residues long. V lost 4 bases and J lost 6; bases outside the gene matches: 6.

This clonotype was observed many times. J is TRBJ2-1 and V is TRBV6-4; 11 nucleotides match TRBD2. Germline loops: CDR1 MRHNA, CDR2 SNTAGT. Trimming removed 3 bases from V and 6 bases from J; junction bases left unmatched: 4. CDR3 length: 15 amino acids. The CDR3 DNA follows: TGTGCCAGCAGTGAAGTAGCGGGGGGGTCCAATGAGCAGTTCTTC. It specifies CASSEVAGGSNEQFF.

There are many counts of this clonotype. The chain carries TRBV29-1 and TRBJ2-3; weak D call: TRBD2 (6 bases). V was trimmed by 6 bases and J by 2 bases, leaving 9 bases between them. The germline V gene encodes CDR1 SQVTM and CDR2 ANQGSEA. This CDR3 comprises 12 residues. The CDR3 nucleotides read TGCAGCGTGGAGGGGAACACAGATACGCAGTATTTT. This sequence encodes CSVEGNTDTQYF.